A selection of T cell receptor beta chains follows, all from one sample in a study of T cells after yellow fever vaccination. A single record per CDR3 protein comes from TCRdb applying MiXCR to the 5' RACE reads. Of roughly 260,000 distinct CDR3 sequences listed, 10% to 15% are singletons. The sample here was CD4+ T cells sorted from PBMCs, taken 45 days after the yellow fever booster vaccination. Receptors were obtained from a man aged 25 to 40 who received the YFV17D yellow fever vaccine. CDR3s include the opening cysteine and the closing phenylalanine or tryptophan. The D gene is left open where the match is weak. Only some rows state a clone size, as once, few, many or a class for expanded clones.

J: TRBJ2-7
size: NA
D: TRBD2
V: TRBV6-1
CDR3: CASTRLAGHYEQYF
DNA: TGTGCCAGCACCCGACTAGCGGGGCACTACGAGCAGTACTTC

J: TRBJ2-7
size: NA
D: TRBD1
V: TRBV10-3
CDR3: CAISERGTGSYEQYF
DNA: TGTGCCATCAGTGAGAGGGGGACAGGCTCCTACGAGCAGTACTTC

J: TRBJ1-4
size: few
D: NA
V: TRBV20-1
CDR3: CSATGTNEKLFF
DNA: TGCAGTGCTACAGGAACTAATGAAAAACTGTTTTTT

J: TRBJ2-1
size: NA
D: NA
V: TRBV5-1
CDR3: CASTISRVSTYNEQFF
DNA: TGCGCCAGCACCATATCAAGGGTTTCAACCTACAATGAGCAGTTCTTC

J: TRBJ2-7
size: NA
D: NA
V: TRBV3-1
CDR3: CASSQGHFYEQYF
DNA: TGTGCCAGCAGCCAAGGCCACTTCTACGAGCAGTACTTC

J: TRBJ2-1
size: NA
D: NA
V: TRBV7-2
CDR3: CASKGSGISYNEQFF
DNA: TGTGCCAGCAAAGGTAGCGGAATTTCCTACAATGAGCAGTTCTTC

J: TRBJ1-4
size: few
D: NA
V: TRBV7-2
CDR3: CASSRDPQGKGEKLFF
DNA: TGTGCCAGCAGCCGAGACCCCCAGGGAAAGGGTGAAAAACTGTTTTTT

J: TRBJ2-5
size: few
D: NA
V: TRBV5-1
CDR3: CASSLGAAKETQYF
DNA: TGCGCCAGCAGCTTGGGGGCGGCGAAAGAGACCCAGTACTTC

J: TRBJ2-5
size: many
D: NA
V: TRBV7-9
CDR3: CASSYWGSETQYF
DNA: TGTGCCAGCAGCTATTGGGGTTCTGAGACCCAGTACTTC

J: TRBJ2-1
size: NA
D: NA
V: TRBV20-1
CDR3: CSAMGLTSYNEQFF
DNA: TGCAGTGCTATGGGACTCACATCCTACAATGAGCAGTTCTTC

J: TRBJ2-1
size: few
D: NA
V: TRBV5-1
CDR3: CASSLVAESSYNEQFF
DNA: TGCGCCAGCAGCTTGGTAGCGGAAAGCTCCTACAATGAGCAGTTCTTC

J: TRBJ2-5
size: few
D: TRBD2
V: TRBV4-3
CDR3: CASSQDLAAVGTQYF
DNA: TGCGCCAGCAGCCAAGATCTAGCGGCCGTGGGGACCCAGTACTTC

J: TRBJ2-2
size: NA
D: TRBD2
V: TRBV3-1
CDR3: CASSRLAGAPGELFF
DNA: TGTGCCAGCAGCCGGCTAGCGGGAGCCCCCGGGGAGCTGTTTTTT

J: TRBJ1-4
size: NA
D: NA
V: TRBV7-9
CDR3: CASSYPGSRANEKLFF
DNA: TGTGCCAGCAGCTACCCAGGGAGTAGGGCTAATGAAAAACTGTTTTTT

J: TRBJ1-1
size: few
D: NA
V: TRBV18
CDR3: CASSPKPLNTEAFF
DNA: TGTGCCAGCTCACCAAAACCTTTGAACACTGAAGCTTTCTTT

J: TRBJ2-2
size: many
D: TRBD1
V: TRBV29-1
CDR3: CSVGYGTANTGELFF
DNA: TGCAGCGTTGGCTACGGGACAGCGAACACCGGGGAGCTGTTTTTT

J: TRBJ2-1
size: many
D: NA
V: TRBV10-3
CDR3: CAISEVNSGNEQFF
DNA: TGTGCCATCAGTGAGGTTAACTCGGGGAATGAGCAGTTCTTC

J: TRBJ1-1
size: NA
D: NA
V: TRBV7-9
CDR3: CASSPRTAEAFF
DNA: TGTGCCAGCAGCCCAAGGACAGCAGAAGCTTTCTTT

J: TRBJ2-4
size: few
D: TRBD2
V: TRBV12-3/TRBV12-4
CDR3: CASRVASGKNIQYF
DNA: TGTGCCAGCAGGGTAGCTAGCGGGAAAAACATTCAGTACTTC

J: TRBJ2-3
size: few
D: NA
V: TRBV10-3
CDR3: CAISESKLGRATDTQYF
DNA: TGTGCCATCAGTGAGTCGAAGCTTGGCAGGGCCACAGATACGCAGTATTTT

J: TRBJ2-7
size: few
D: NA
V: TRBV7-8
CDR3: CASSFGASVFYEQYF
DNA: TGTGCCAGCAGCTTCGGGGCTAGCGTGTTCTACGAGCAGTACTTC

J: TRBJ2-3
size: many
D: NA
V: TRBV11-2
CDR3: CASSVTGPDTQYF
DNA: TGTGCCAGCAGCGTGACTGGCCCAGATACGCAGTATTTT

J: TRBJ2-7
size: few
D: NA
V: TRBV7-9
CDR3: CASSSWGAYEQYF
DNA: TGTGCCAGCAGCTCCTGGGGGGCCTACGAGCAGTACTTC

J: TRBJ2-4
size: NA
D: TRBD2
V: TRBV7-2
CDR3: CASSLFSGSQNIQYF
DNA: TGTGCCAGCAGCTTATTTAGCGGGAGTCAAAACATTCAGTACTTC

J: TRBJ2-1
size: NA
D: NA
V: TRBV14
CDR3: CASSRHDRGEQFF
DNA: TGTGCCAGCAGCCGGCACGACCGGGGTGAGCAGTTCTTC

J: TRBJ2-1
size: many
D: NA
V: TRBV7-3
CDR3: CASSLSEDNEQFF
DNA: TGTGCCAGCAGCTTATCGGAGGACAATGAGCAGTTCTTC

J: TRBJ2-3
size: few
D: TRBD2
V: TRBV20-1
CDR3: CSARGTSGLTDTQYF
DNA: TGCAGTGCTAGAGGGACTAGCGGACTCACAGATACGCAGTATTTT

J: TRBJ2-5
size: NA
D: NA
V: TRBV21-1
CDR3: CASTNPTRLFGETQYF
DNA: TGTGCCAGCACCAACCCAACGAGGCTCTTCGGGGAGACCCAGTACTTC

J: TRBJ1-1
size: NA
D: NA
V: TRBV7-9
CDR3: CASSLGDSNTEAFF
DNA: TGTGCCAGCAGCTTAGGTGATTCGAACACTGAAGCTTTCTTT

J: TRBJ2-5
size: few
D: TRBD2
V: TRBV7-3
CDR3: CASSLTAGGGETQYF
DNA: TGTGCCAGCAGCTTAACGGCGGGAGGCGGAGAGACCCAGTACTTC

J: TRBJ2-2
size: few
D: NA
V: TRBV12-3/TRBV12-4
CDR3: CASSLVRGVAGELFF
DNA: TGTGCCAGCAGTTTGGTCCGAGGGGTTGCCGGGGAGCTGTTTTTT

J: TRBJ1-4
size: few
D: NA
V: TRBV7-9
CDR3: CASSGPGRDLTNEKLFF
DNA: TGTGCCAGCAGCGGCCCGGGACGGGACCTAACTAATGAAAAACTGTTTTTT

J: TRBJ2-3
size: NA
D: TRBD2
V: TRBV7-8
CDR3: CASSLRVRTSGRKGTDTQYF
DNA: TGTGCCAGCAGCTTAAGAGTTCGGACTAGCGGGAGGAAGGGCACAGATACGCAGTATTTT

J: TRBJ2-3
size: NA
D: NA
V: TRBV7-2
CDR3: CASSLGGGPSTDTQYF
DNA: TGTGCCAGCAGCTTAGGCGGCGGGCCTAGCACAGATACGCAGTATTTT

J: TRBJ2-5
size: NA
D: NA
V: TRBV29-1
CDR3: CSARGGEETQYF
DNA: TGCAGCGCCCGCGGAGGGGAAGAGACCCAGTACTTC

J: TRBJ2-1
size: NA
D: NA
V: TRBV11-3
CDR3: CASSLEIGGEQFF
DNA: TGTGCCAGCAGCTTAGAGATAGGTGGTGAGCAGTTCTTC

J: TRBJ2-7
size: NA
D: TRBD1
V: TRBV12-3/TRBV12-4
CDR3: CASSSHSGGLYF
DNA: TGTGCCAGCAGTTCCCACTCAGGGGGCCTTTACTTC

J: TRBJ2-1
size: NA
D: NA
V: TRBV28
CDR3: CASSPGVNEQFF
DNA: TGTGCCAGCAGTCCAGGGGTAAATGAGCAGTTCTTC

J: TRBJ2-7
size: NA
D: NA
V: TRBV7-4
CDR3: CASSLILVCEQYF
DNA: TGTGCCAGCAGCTTAATCCTAGTCTGCGAGCAGTACTTC

J: TRBJ2-7
size: NA
D: NA
V: TRBV20-1
CDR3: CSASREWEQYF
DNA: TGCAGTGCTAGTCGAGAGTGGGAGCAGTACTTC

J: TRBJ2-1
size: few
D: TRBD1
V: TRBV7-2
CDR3: CASSPDRVPDEQFF
DNA: TGTGCCAGCAGCCCCGACAGGGTACCTGATGAGCAGTTCTTC

J: TRBJ2-7
size: NA
D: NA
V: TRBV30
CDR3: CAWSVRREQYF
DNA: TGTGCCTGGAGTGTACGTCGCGAGCAGTACTTC

J: TRBJ2-7
size: few
D: NA
V: TRBV7-8
CDR3: CASSLGFGGGSYEQYF
DNA: TGTGCCAGCAGCTTAGGTTTCGGCGGTGGGTCCTACGAGCAGTACTTC

J: TRBJ2-5
size: few
D: NA
V: TRBV15
CDR3: CATSRGSGVGETQYF
DNA: TGTGCCACCAGCAGAGGTTCCGGGGTCGGGGAGACCCAGTACTTC

J: TRBJ2-5
size: NA
D: NA
V: TRBV19
CDR3: CASSVAGEGAQYF
DNA: TGTGCCAGTAGTGTGGCAGGAGAAGGGGCCCAGTACTTC

J: TRBJ2-5
size: NA
D: NA
V: TRBV5-1
CDR3: CASKVGAEETQYF
DNA: TGCGCCAGCAAGGTGGGGGCAGAAGAGACCCAGTACTTC

J: TRBJ2-5
size: few
D: NA
V: TRBV29-1
CDR3: CSVDLTGKGETQYF
DNA: TGCAGCGTTGACTTGACAGGAAAAGGGGAGACCCAGTACTTC

J: TRBJ2-1
size: NA
D: TRBD1
V: TRBV5-1
CDR3: CAGSWGQPYNEQFF
DNA: TGCGCCGGCAGCTGGGGACAGCCCTACAATGAGCAGTTCTTC

J: TRBJ1-1
size: few
D: TRBD1
V: TRBV20-1
CDR3: CSAGRSGGTEAFF
DNA: TGCAGTGCCGGGCGATCAGGGGGCACTGAAGCTTTCTTT

J: TRBJ1-1
size: NA
D: NA
V: TRBV10-2
CDR3: CASRTTENTEAFF
DNA: TGCGCCAGCAGAACGACGGAGAACACTGAAGCTTTCTTT

J: TRBJ2-1
size: many
D: NA
V: TRBV7-2
CDR3: CASSLASSSYNEQFF
DNA: TGTGCCAGCAGCTTAGCATCGAGCTCCTACAATGAGCAGTTCTTC

J: TRBJ2-5
size: NA
D: TRBD2
V: TRBV4-3
CDR3: CASSPGTSGKKYQETQYF
DNA: TGCGCCAGCAGCCCCGGGACTAGCGGGAAAAAGTACCAAGAGACCCAGTACTTC

J: TRBJ2-7
size: NA
D: NA
V: TRBV2
CDR3: CASKWDTPYEQYF
DNA: TGTGCCAGCAAGTGGGACACTCCCTACGAGCAGTACTTC

J: TRBJ2-3
size: NA
D: NA
V: TRBV5-1
CDR3: CASSTGASTDTQYF
DNA: TGCGCCAGCAGTACAGGCGCTAGCACAGATACGCAGTATTTT

J: TRBJ2-1
size: NA
D: TRBD2
V: TRBV7-9
CDR3: CASPTQLAGSNEQFF
DNA: TGTGCCAGCCCGACTCAGCTAGCGGGATCAAATGAGCAGTTCTTC